These T cell receptor beta chains were read from a single sample in a study of blood T cells in healthy people across ages. TCRdb processed the 5' RACE reads anew with MiXCR; each CDR3 protein has one entry. This table has about 830,000 distinct CDR3 sequences, 55% to 65% appearing once. The sequencing input was blood. The receptor set was obtained from a man aged 25 to 40 in good health. Each CDR3 is given with its conserved first and last residue. D genes are given only for firm matches. Where a row states a size, it is once, few, many or the class of an expanded clone; other rows omit it.

clone_size: NA
v_call: TRBV6-5
d_call: NA
j_call: TRBJ1-6
cdr3_nt: TGTGCCAGCAGTCCGACCCTCAACCCCTATAATTCACCCCTCCACTTT
cdr3_aa: CASSPTLNPYNSPLHF

clone_size: NA
v_call: TRBV21-1
d_call: NA
j_call: TRBJ2-6
cdr3_nt: TGTGCCAGCAGCAAAGTGGGAGACCTCTCTGGGGCCAACGTCCTGACTTTC
cdr3_aa: CASSKVGDLSGANVLTF

clone_size: few
v_call: TRBV5-1
d_call: TRBD1
j_call: TRBJ2-5
cdr3_nt: TGCGCCAGCAGCTCCCCGGGACAGCTCCAAGAGACCCAGTACTTC
cdr3_aa: CASSSPGQLQETQYF

clone_size: NA
v_call: TRBV7-2
d_call: TRBD1
j_call: TRBJ2-1
cdr3_nt: TGTGCCAGCAGCTTAGCACAGGGGGTACCTTACAATGAGCAGTTCTTC
cdr3_aa: CASSLAQGVPYNEQFF

clone_size: NA
v_call: TRBV4-3
d_call: NA
j_call: TRBJ1-1
cdr3_nt: TGCGCCAGCAGCCACGAGGCGGCGAATACTGAAGCTTTCTTT
cdr3_aa: CASSHEAANTEAFF

clone_size: NA
v_call: TRBV7-2
d_call: NA
j_call: TRBJ2-7
cdr3_nt: TGTGCCAGCAGCCGCCCACAGTCATCCACATACGAGCAGTACTTC
cdr3_aa: CASSRPQSSTYEQYF

clone_size: few
v_call: TRBV4-3
d_call: NA
j_call: TRBJ2-3
cdr3_nt: TGCGCCAGCAGCCAAGAGCTTGCAGTCTTAGATACGCAGTATTTT
cdr3_aa: CASSQELAVLDTQYF

clone_size: NA
v_call: TRBV5-1
d_call: NA
j_call: TRBJ1-1
cdr3_nt: TGCGCCAGCGCCGGGGTGGACACTGAAGCTTTCTTT
cdr3_aa: CASAGVDTEAFF

clone_size: NA
v_call: TRBV9
d_call: TRBD2
j_call: TRBJ2-1
cdr3_nt: TGTGCCAGCAGCGGGAGCGGGGGGGCACCGTCGTTCTTC
cdr3_aa: CASSGSGGAPSFF

clone_size: NA
v_call: TRBV7-9
d_call: TRBD1
j_call: TRBJ2-7
cdr3_nt: TGTGCCAGCAGCTCCGGTACAGGGGGCTTCGGCGAGCAGTACTTC
cdr3_aa: CASSSGTGGFGEQYF

clone_size: many
v_call: TRBV7-9
d_call: NA
j_call: TRBJ2-3
cdr3_nt: TGTGCCAGCAGCTTACTGGTCAATTCGTATTCAGATACGCAGTATTTT
cdr3_aa: CASSLLVNSYSDTQYF

clone_size: NA
v_call: TRBV6-5
d_call: NA
j_call: TRBJ2-3
cdr3_nt: TGTGCCAGCAGTTTAGGGGCGCAAGATACGCAGTATTTT
cdr3_aa: CASSLGAQDTQYF

clone_size: NA
v_call: TRBV5-1
d_call: NA
j_call: TRBJ2-5
cdr3_nt: TGCGCCAGCAGCTTGTTACAGGGTCCGGAGACCCAGTACTTC
cdr3_aa: CASSLLQGPETQYF

clone_size: NA
v_call: TRBV5-6
d_call: NA
j_call: TRBJ2-3
cdr3_nt: TGTGCCAGCAGCTTTAAAGGACATTGGGGGAATACGCAGTATTTT
cdr3_aa: CASSFKGHWGNTQYF

clone_size: NA
v_call: TRBV9
d_call: TRBD1
j_call: TRBJ1-1
cdr3_nt: TGTGCCAGCAGCGATAAGACAGGGCTGAACACTGAAGCTTTCTTT
cdr3_aa: CASSDKTGLNTEAFF

clone_size: NA
v_call: TRBV20-1
d_call: TRBD2
j_call: TRBJ2-3
cdr3_nt: TGCAGTGCTTCTAGCGGGGGGGCATATACGCAGTATTTT
cdr3_aa: CSASSGGAYTQYF

clone_size: NA
v_call: TRBV20-1
d_call: TRBD1
j_call: TRBJ2-1
cdr3_nt: TGCAGTGCTAGAGAACCGCTGGACAGGGTATACAATGAGCAGTTCTTC
cdr3_aa: CSAREPLDRVYNEQFF

clone_size: NA
v_call: TRBV7-9
d_call: TRBD1
j_call: TRBJ2-7
cdr3_nt: TGTGCCAGCAGCCTTGGGGGGACAGGTGGAATCTACGAGCAGTACTTC
cdr3_aa: CASSLGGTGGIYEQYF

clone_size: NA
v_call: TRBV5-6
d_call: NA
j_call: TRBJ2-3
cdr3_nt: TGTGCCAGCAGCCGAGTGGGCCATAGCACAGATACGCAGTATTTT
cdr3_aa: CASSRVGHSTDTQYF

clone_size: few
v_call: TRBV18
d_call: TRBD1
j_call: TRBJ1-2
cdr3_nt: TGTGCCAGCTCACCAAGGAGGGACAGGGCTTCTCCGGACTACACCTTC
cdr3_aa: CASSPRRDRASPDYTF

clone_size: NA
v_call: TRBV10-3
d_call: TRBD1
j_call: TRBJ2-1
cdr3_nt: TGTGCCACCGGGACAGGGTTGGGCAATGAGCAGTTCTTC
cdr3_aa: CATGTGLGNEQFF

clone_size: few
v_call: TRBV6-6
d_call: TRBD2
j_call: TRBJ2-1
cdr3_nt: TGTGCCAGCAGAACACTAGCGGGGGGCTGGAATGAGCAGTTCTTC
cdr3_aa: CASRTLAGGWNEQFF

clone_size: few
v_call: TRBV20-1
d_call: NA
j_call: TRBJ1-2
cdr3_nt: TGCAGTGCAGGGACATGGGGCAGTGGCTACACCTTC
cdr3_aa: CSAGTWGSGYTF

clone_size: NA
v_call: TRBV28
d_call: TRBD2
j_call: TRBJ2-7
cdr3_nt: TGTGCCAGCGTGGGACTAGCTGTCGACGAGCAGTACTTC
cdr3_aa: CASVGLAVDEQYF

clone_size: many
v_call: TRBV5-1
d_call: TRBD2
j_call: TRBJ2-1
cdr3_nt: TGCGCCAGCAGCCCCCAGGGGACTAGCGGGAATGAGCAGTTCTTC
cdr3_aa: CASSPQGTSGNEQFF

clone_size: NA
v_call: TRBV20-1
d_call: TRBD2
j_call: TRBJ2-4
cdr3_nt: TGCAGTGCTATCCTTAGCGGGGGACAAAACATTCAGTACTTC
cdr3_aa: CSAILSGGQNIQYF

clone_size: NA
v_call: TRBV7-9
d_call: NA
j_call: TRBJ2-7
cdr3_nt: TGTGCCAGCACCACCCGGGATCTTAGAGGGGGCGAGCAGTACTTC
cdr3_aa: CASTTRDLRGGEQYF

clone_size: NA
v_call: TRBV12-3/TRBV12-4
d_call: NA
j_call: TRBJ2-7
cdr3_nt: TGTGCCAGCAGAGAAACGGGCGAGCAGTACTTC
cdr3_aa: CASRETGEQYF

clone_size: NA
v_call: TRBV9
d_call: NA
j_call: TRBJ2-1
cdr3_nt: TGTGCCAGCAGCGTAGGTTTCGGGAACAATGAGCAGTTCTTC
cdr3_aa: CASSVGFGNNEQFF

clone_size: NA
v_call: TRBV6-5
d_call: NA
j_call: TRBJ1-2
cdr3_nt: TGTGTCAGCAGTTACTCGTGGACGGATCGTTACTATGGCTACACCTTC
cdr3_aa: CVSSYSWTDRYYGYTF

clone_size: NA
v_call: TRBV29-1
d_call: NA
j_call: TRBJ2-3
cdr3_nt: TGCAGCGTTGGAAGTGTCAGGCCCACAGATACGCAGTATTTT
cdr3_aa: CSVGSVRPTDTQYF

clone_size: once
v_call: TRBV6-5
d_call: NA
j_call: TRBJ2-7
cdr3_nt: TGTGCCAGCAGTTACTCGTTTTATGTGAGCTCCTACGAGCAGTACTTC
cdr3_aa: CASSYSFYVSSYEQYF

clone_size: NA
v_call: TRBV28
d_call: NA
j_call: TRBJ1-1
cdr3_nt: TGTGCCAGCAGTTCAGGTTTTCAGTACACTGAAGCTTTCTTT
cdr3_aa: CASSSGFQYTEAFF

clone_size: NA
v_call: TRBV5-1
d_call: TRBD2
j_call: TRBJ2-3
cdr3_nt: TGCGCCAGCAGCTCGCTAGCGGGTAGAGGAACAGATACGCAGTATTTT
cdr3_aa: CASSSLAGRGTDTQYF

clone_size: NA
v_call: TRBV29-1
d_call: NA
j_call: TRBJ2-5
cdr3_nt: TGCAGCGCGAGTGGGACACCGACTTTTATTCAAGAGACCCAGTACTTC
cdr3_aa: CSASGTPTFIQETQYF

clone_size: NA
v_call: TRBV7-3
d_call: TRBD1
j_call: TRBJ2-1
cdr3_nt: TGTGCCAGCCGCGTACAGACAGGGGCCAATGAGCAGTTCTTC
cdr3_aa: CASRVQTGANEQFF

clone_size: NA
v_call: TRBV20-1
d_call: TRBD1
j_call: TRBJ1-1
cdr3_nt: TGCAGTGCTCCCAGGGGGCCGGGTACTGAAGCTTTCTTT
cdr3_aa: CSAPRGPGTEAFF

clone_size: NA
v_call: TRBV5-1
d_call: TRBD1
j_call: TRBJ1-1
cdr3_nt: TGCGCCAGCACCTCTGGACAGGGGAGTGAGGACACTGAAGCTTTCTTT
cdr3_aa: CASTSGQGSEDTEAFF

clone_size: NA
v_call: TRBV5-1
d_call: NA
j_call: TRBJ2-7
cdr3_nt: TGCGCCAGCAGCTTGAGGTCGCGGACCGGGACGAAATCCTACGAGCAGTACTTC
cdr3_aa: CASSLRSRTGTKSYEQYF

clone_size: NA
v_call: TRBV6-6
d_call: NA
j_call: TRBJ2-7
cdr3_nt: TGTGCCAGCAGCCCGCGCCGGGACACCAGGACCTACGAGCAGTACTTC
cdr3_aa: CASSPRRDTRTYEQYF

clone_size: NA
v_call: TRBV10-3
d_call: TRBD2
j_call: TRBJ2-3
cdr3_nt: TGTGCCATCAGTGAGTCGGCTAGCGGGGGTAGCACAGATACGCAGTATTTT
cdr3_aa: CAISESASGGSTDTQYF

clone_size: NA
v_call: TRBV20-1
d_call: NA
j_call: TRBJ2-7
cdr3_nt: TGCAGTGCTAGAGATCGCCGGGCATCCCTCTACGAGCAGTACTTC
cdr3_aa: CSARDRRASLYEQYF

clone_size: once
v_call: TRBV24-1
d_call: TRBD1
j_call: TRBJ2-5
cdr3_nt: TGTGCCACCAGTGCAACAGGGGGCCGAGAGACCCAGTACTTC
cdr3_aa: CATSATGGRETQYF

clone_size: once
v_call: TRBV28
d_call: NA
j_call: TRBJ2-1
cdr3_nt: TGTGCCAGCAGCGAAATTTACAGAGATGAGCAGTTCTTC
cdr3_aa: CASSEIYRDEQFF

clone_size: NA
v_call: TRBV29-1
d_call: NA
j_call: TRBJ2-3
cdr3_nt: TGCAGCTCTAAAAGGGGACTGGAAACAGATACGCAGTATTTT
cdr3_aa: CSSKRGLETDTQYF

clone_size: NA
v_call: TRBV7-2
d_call: NA
j_call: TRBJ2-1
cdr3_nt: TGTGCCAGCAGCTTCGTAGGGCGTGGGGGGGAGCAGTTCTTC
cdr3_aa: CASSFVGRGGEQFF

clone_size: NA
v_call: TRBV9
d_call: TRBD1
j_call: TRBJ1-2
cdr3_nt: TGTGCCAGCAGCGCTTGGGACAGCCCTAACTATGGCTACACCTTC
cdr3_aa: CASSAWDSPNYGYTF

clone_size: NA
v_call: TRBV18
d_call: NA
j_call: TRBJ2-7
cdr3_nt: TGTGCCAGCTCGCCGGCCGAGGGATTAAGCTCCTACGAGCAGTACTTC
cdr3_aa: CASSPAEGLSSYEQYF

clone_size: NA
v_call: TRBV12-3/TRBV12-4
d_call: NA
j_call: TRBJ1-2
cdr3_nt: TGTGCCAGCACCCGAGAGGGGCGCGGTGGCTACACCTTC
cdr3_aa: CASTREGRGGYTF

clone_size: few
v_call: TRBV29-1
d_call: NA
j_call: TRBJ2-6
cdr3_nt: TGCAGCGTGGCAGGTATCTCTGGGGCCAACGTCCTGACTTTC
cdr3_aa: CSVAGISGANVLTF

clone_size: NA
v_call: TRBV9
d_call: TRBD1
j_call: TRBJ2-1
cdr3_nt: TGTGCCAGCAGCGGACAGGGGGGGTCCTACAATGAGCAGTTCTTC
cdr3_aa: CASSGQGGSYNEQFF